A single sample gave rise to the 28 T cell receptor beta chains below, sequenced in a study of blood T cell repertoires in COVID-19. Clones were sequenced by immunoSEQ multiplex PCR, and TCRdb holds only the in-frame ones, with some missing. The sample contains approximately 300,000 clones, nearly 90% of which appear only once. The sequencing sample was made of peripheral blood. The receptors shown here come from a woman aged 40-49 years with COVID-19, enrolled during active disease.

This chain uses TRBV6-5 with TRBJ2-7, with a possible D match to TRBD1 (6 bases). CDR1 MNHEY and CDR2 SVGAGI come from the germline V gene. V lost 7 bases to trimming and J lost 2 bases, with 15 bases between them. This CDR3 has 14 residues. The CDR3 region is CASKGQKRAYEQYF. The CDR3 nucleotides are TGTGCCAGCAAAGGACAGAAAAGAGCCTACGAGCAGTACTTC.

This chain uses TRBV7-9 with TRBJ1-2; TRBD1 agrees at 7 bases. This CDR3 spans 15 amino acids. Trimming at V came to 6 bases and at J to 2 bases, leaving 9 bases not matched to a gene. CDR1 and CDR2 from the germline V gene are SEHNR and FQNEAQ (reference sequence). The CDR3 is CASSPGTDTNYGYTF. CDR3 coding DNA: TGTGCCAGCAGTCCCGGGACAGACACCAACTATGGCTACACCTTC. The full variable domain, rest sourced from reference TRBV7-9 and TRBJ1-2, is DTGVSQNPRHKITKRGQNVTFRCDPISEHNRLYWYRQTLGQGPEFLTYFQNEAQLEKSRLLSDRFSAERPKGSFSTLEIQRTEQGDSAMYLCASSPGTDTNYGYTFGSGTRLTVV.

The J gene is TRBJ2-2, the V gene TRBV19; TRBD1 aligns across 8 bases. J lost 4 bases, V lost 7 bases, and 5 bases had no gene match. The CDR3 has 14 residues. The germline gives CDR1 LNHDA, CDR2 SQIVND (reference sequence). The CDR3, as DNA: TGTGCCAGTACCTCTACAGGGGGCACCGGGGAGCTGTTTTTT. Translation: CASTSTGGTGELFF. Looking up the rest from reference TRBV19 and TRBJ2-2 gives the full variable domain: DGGITQSPKYLFRKEGQNVTLSCEQNLNHDAMYWYRQDPGQGLRLIYYSQIVNDFQKGDIAEGYSVSREKKESFPLTVTSAQKNPTAFYLCASTSTGGTGELFFGEGSRLTVL.

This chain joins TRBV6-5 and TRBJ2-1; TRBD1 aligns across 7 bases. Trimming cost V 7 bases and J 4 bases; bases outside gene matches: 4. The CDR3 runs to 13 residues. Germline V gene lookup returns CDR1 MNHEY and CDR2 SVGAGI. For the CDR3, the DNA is TGTGCCAGCATGAGGGGGCAATACAATGAGCAGTTCTTC. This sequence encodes CASMRGQYNEQFF.

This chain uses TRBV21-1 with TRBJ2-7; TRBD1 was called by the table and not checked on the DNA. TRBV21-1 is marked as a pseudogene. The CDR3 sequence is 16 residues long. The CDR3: CASSPRPGQGSYEQYF. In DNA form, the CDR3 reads TGTGCCAGCAGCCCCCGCCCGGGACAGGGGTCCTACGAGCAGTACTTC.

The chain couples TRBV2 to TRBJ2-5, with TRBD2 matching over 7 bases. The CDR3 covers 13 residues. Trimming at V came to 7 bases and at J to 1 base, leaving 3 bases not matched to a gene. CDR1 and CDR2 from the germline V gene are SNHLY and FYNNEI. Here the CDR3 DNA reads TGTGCCAGCAATCAGCGGGGCCAAGAGACCCAGTACTTC. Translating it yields CASNQRGQETQYF.

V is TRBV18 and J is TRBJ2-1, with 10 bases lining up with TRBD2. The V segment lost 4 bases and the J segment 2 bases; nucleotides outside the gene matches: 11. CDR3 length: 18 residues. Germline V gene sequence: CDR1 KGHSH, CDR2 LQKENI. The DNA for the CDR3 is TGTGCCAGCTCACAACGAGGTAGCGGGGGGTCTACCTACAATGAGCAGTTCTTC. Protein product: CASSQRGSGGSTYNEQFF.

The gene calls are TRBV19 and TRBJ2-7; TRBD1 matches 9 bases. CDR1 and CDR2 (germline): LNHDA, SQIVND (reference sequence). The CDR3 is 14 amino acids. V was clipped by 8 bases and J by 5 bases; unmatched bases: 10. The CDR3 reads CASGTDRGSNEQYF. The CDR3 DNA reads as TGTGCCAGTGGGACGGACAGGGGATCTAACGAGCAGTACTTC.

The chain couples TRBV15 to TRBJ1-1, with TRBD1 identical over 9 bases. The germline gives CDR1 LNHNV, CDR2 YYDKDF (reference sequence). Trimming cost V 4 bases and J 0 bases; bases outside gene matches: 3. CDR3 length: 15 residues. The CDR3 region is CATSTGQGMNTEAFF. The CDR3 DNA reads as TGTGCCACCAGCACCGGACAGGGGATGAACACTGAAGCTTTCTTT. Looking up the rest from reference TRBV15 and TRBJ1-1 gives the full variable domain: DAMVIQNPRYQVTQFGKPVTLSCSQTLNHNVMYWYQQKSSQAPKLLFHYYDKDFNNEADTPDNFQSRRPNTSFCFLDIRSPGLGDTAMYLCATSTGQGMNTEAFFGQGTRLTVV.

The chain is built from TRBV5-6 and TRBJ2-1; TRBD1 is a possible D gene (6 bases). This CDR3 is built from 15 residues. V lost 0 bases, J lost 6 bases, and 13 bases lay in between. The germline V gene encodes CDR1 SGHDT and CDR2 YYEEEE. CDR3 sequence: CASSLDGTGPNEQFF. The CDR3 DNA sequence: TGTGCCAGCAGCTTGGACGGTACAGGGCCCAATGAGCAGTTCTTC.

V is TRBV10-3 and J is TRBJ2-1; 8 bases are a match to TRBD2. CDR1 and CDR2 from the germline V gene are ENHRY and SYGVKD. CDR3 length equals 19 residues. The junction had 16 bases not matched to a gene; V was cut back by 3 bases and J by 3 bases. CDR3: CAISDQSGQAGAYYNEQFF. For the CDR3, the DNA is TGTGCCATCAGTGATCAGTCAGGGCAAGCGGGGGCCTACTACAATGAGCAGTTCTTC.

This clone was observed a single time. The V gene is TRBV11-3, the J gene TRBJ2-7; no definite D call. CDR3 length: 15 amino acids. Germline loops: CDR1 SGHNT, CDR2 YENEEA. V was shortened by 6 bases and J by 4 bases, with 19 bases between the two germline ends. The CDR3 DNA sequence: TGTGCCAGCAGTCCAAACCACGGGTATTGTTACGAGCAGTACTTC. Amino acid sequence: CASSPNHGYCYEQYF.

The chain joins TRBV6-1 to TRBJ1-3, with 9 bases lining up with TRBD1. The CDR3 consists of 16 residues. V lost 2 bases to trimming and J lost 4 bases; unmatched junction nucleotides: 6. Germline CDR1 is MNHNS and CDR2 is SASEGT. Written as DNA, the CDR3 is TGTGCCAGCAGTGAACCGGGACAGGGTGGCGGAAACACCATATATTTT. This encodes CASSEPGQGGGNTIYF.

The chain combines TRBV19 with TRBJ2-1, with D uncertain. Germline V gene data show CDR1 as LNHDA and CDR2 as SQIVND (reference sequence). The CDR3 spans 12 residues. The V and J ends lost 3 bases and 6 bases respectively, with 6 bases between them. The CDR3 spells CASSMSPNEQFF. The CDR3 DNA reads TGTGCCAGTAGTATGTCTCCCAATGAGCAGTTCTTC.

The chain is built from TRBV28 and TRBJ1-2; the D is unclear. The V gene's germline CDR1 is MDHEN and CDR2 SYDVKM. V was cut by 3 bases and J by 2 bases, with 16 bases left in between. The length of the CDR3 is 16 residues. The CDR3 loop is CASSFPLGVPNYGYTF. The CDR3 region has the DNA TGTGCCAGCAGTTTCCCCCTCGGTGTTCCGAACTATGGCTACACCTTC.

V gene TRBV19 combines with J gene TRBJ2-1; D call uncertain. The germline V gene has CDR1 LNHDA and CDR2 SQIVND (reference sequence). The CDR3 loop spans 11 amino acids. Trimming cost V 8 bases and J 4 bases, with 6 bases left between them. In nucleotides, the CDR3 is TGTGCCAGTCGTCGTTACAATGAGCAGTTCTTC. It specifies CASRRYNEQFF.

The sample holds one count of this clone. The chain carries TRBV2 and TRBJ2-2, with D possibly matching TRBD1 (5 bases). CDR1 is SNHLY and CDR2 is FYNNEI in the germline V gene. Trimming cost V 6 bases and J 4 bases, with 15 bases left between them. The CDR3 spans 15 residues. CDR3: CASSPIPGFTGELFF. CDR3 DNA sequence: TGTGCCAGCAGCCCGATCCCAGGGTTCACCGGGGAGCTGTTTTTT.

The CDR3, as DNA: TGTGCCAGCAAGGAGAGGGGGGGCTCCTACAATGAGCAGTTCTTC. Translation gives CASKERGGSYNEQFF. The chain couples TRBV5-4 to TRBJ2-1, with D perhaps matching TRBD2 (7 bases). There are 15 residues in the CDR3. Trimming left V 6 bases short and J 0 bases short, with 13 bases between. Germline V gives CDR1 SGHNT, CDR2 YYREEE (reference sequence).

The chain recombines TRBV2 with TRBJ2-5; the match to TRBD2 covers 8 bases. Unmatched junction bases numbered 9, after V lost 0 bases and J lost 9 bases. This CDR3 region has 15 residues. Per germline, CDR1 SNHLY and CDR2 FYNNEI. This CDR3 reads CASSEALPAGGAQYF. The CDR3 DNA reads TGTGCCAGCAGTGAAGCGCTTCCCGCCGGGGGGGCCCAGTACTTC. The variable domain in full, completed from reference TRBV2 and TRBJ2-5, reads EPEVTQTPSHQVTQMGQEVILRCVPISNHLYFYWYRQILGQKVEFLVSFYNNEISEKSEIFDDQFSVERPDGSNFTLKIRSTKLEDSAMYFCASSEALPAGGAQYFGPGTRLLVL.

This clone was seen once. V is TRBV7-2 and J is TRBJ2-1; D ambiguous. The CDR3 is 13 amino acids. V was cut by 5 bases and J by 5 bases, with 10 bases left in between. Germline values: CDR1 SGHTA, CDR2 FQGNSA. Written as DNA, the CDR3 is TGTGCCAGCAGCCCGAGGTGGGACAATGAGCAGTTCTTC. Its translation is CASSPRWDNEQFF.

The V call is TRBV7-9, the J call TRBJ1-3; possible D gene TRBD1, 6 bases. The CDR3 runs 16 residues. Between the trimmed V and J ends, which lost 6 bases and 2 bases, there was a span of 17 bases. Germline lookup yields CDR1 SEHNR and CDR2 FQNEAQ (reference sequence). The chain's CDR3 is CASSPLAGAPGNTIYF. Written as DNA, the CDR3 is TGTGCCAGCAGTCCCCTGGCGGGGGCTCCTGGAAACACCATATATTTT.

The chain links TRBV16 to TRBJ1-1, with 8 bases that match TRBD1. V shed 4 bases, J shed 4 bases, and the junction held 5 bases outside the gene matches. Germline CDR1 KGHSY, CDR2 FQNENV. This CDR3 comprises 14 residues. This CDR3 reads CASSLTGVGTEAFF. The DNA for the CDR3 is TGTGCCAGCAGCCTGACAGGGGTGGGCACTGAAGCTTTCTTT.

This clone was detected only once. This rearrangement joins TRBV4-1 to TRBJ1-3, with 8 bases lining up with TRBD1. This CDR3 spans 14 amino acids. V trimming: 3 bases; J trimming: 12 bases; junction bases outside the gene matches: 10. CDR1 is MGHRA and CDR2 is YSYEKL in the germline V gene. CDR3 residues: CASSHGQGPRGIYF. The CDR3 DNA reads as TGCGCCAGCAGCCATGGACAGGGCCCAAGGGGCATATATTTT.

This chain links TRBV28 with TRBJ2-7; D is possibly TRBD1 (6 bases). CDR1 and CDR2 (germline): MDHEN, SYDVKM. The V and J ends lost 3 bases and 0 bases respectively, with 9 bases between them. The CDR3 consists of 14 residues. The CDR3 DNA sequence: TGTGCCAGCAGTTTTCAGGGGATCTCCTACGAGCAGTACTTC. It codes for CASSFQGISYEQYF.

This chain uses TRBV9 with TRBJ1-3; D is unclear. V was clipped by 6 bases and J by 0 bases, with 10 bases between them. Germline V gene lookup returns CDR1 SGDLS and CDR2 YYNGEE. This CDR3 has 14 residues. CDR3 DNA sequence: TGTGCCAGCAAGGCAGGCCTCTCTGGAAACACCATATATTTT. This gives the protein CASKAGLSGNTIYF.

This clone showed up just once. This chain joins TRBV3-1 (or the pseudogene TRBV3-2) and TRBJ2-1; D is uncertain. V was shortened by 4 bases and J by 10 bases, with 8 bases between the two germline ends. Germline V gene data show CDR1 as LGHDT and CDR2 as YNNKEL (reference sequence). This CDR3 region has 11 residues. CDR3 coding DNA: TGTGCCAGCAGCCGTTCCCGGGAGCAGTTCTTC. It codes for CASSRSREQFF.

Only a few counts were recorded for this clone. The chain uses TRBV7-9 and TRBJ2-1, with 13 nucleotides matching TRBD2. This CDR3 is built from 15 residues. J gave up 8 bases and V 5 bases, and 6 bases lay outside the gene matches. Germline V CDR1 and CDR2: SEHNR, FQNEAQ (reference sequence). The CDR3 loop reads CASSPGTSGNDEQFF. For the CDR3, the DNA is TGTGCCAGCAGCCCCGGGACTAGCGGGAACGATGAGCAGTTCTTC.

CDR3 nucleotides: TGTGCCAGCAGTTTAGGGCCCCCCGGGACAGGGGGGTTTTCTACTAGCACAGATACGCAGTATTTT. Translated: CASSLGPPGTGGFSTSTDTQYF. The V call is TRBV27, the J call TRBJ2-3; 11 positions agree with TRBD1. There are 22 residues in the CDR3. V was clipped by 2 bases and J by 0 bases; unmatched bases: 19. Per germline, CDR1 MNHEY and CDR2 SMNVEV (reference sequence).